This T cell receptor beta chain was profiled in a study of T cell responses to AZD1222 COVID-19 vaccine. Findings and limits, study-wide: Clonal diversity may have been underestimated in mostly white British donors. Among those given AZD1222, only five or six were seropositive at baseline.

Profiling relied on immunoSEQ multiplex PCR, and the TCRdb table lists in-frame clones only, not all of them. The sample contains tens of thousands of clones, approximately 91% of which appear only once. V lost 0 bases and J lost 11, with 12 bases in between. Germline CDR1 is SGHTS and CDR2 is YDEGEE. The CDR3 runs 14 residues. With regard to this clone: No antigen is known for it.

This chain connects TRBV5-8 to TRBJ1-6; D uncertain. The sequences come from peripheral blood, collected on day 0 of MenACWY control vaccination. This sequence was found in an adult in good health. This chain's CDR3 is CASSLGVTHPPLHF. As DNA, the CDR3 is TGTGCCAGCAGCTTGGGTGTCACTCATCCACCCCTCCACTTT.